The 6 T cell receptor beta chains in this list originate from one sample, sequenced in a study of T cell changes during pregnancy in multiple sclerosis. Sequenced by immunoSEQ multiplex PCR; TCRdb stores in-frame clones only, minus some. The sample gives some 42,000 clones, nearly 90% of which show up once; roughly 0.9% is in the top ten. The sequences come from CD4+ T cells from peripheral blood mononuclear cells, collected after pregnancy. These receptors were taken from a female donor with multiple sclerosis, enrolled in a pregnancy study.

A single count supports this clone. The chain employs TRBV5-4 and TRBJ2-3; 12 bases are shared with TRBD2. The CDR3 sequence is 14 residues long. The ends lost 4 bases at V and 3 bases at J; junction bases unmatched: 0. The germline gives CDR1 SGHNT, CDR2 YYREEE (reference sequence). CDR3 region: CASSLAGGTDTQYF. The CDR3, as DNA: TGTGCCAGCAGCCTAGCGGGGGGGACAGATACGCAGTATTTT.

Only one count was recorded for this clone. The chain links TRBV7-2 to TRBJ2-1; no reliable D call. The germline CDR1 and CDR2 sequences are SGHTA and FQGNSA. V dropped 4 bases and J dropped 4 bases, with 14 bases sitting between them. This CDR3 comprises 15 residues. CDR3 protein: CASSSSGSIYNEQFF. In DNA form, the CDR3 reads TGTGCCAGCAGCTCCTCCGGGTCCATTTACAATGAGCAGTTCTTC.

J is TRBJ1-4 and V is TRBV14, with D unresolved. Germline CDR1 reads SGHDN; CDR2 reads FVKESK. Trimming shortened V by 4 bases and J by 4 bases, and 7 bases separated the two germline ends. This CDR3 is 13 amino acids long. The CDR3 spells CASSLLLNEKLFF. The CDR3 DNA reads TGTGCCAGCAGCCTACTCCTTAATGAAAAACTGTTTTTT.

This chain joins TRBV18 and TRBJ2-5; D might be TRBD1 (5 bases). In germline, CDR1 is KGHSH, CDR2 LQKENI. Trimming removed 4 bases from V and 4 bases from J, with 7 bases in between. The CDR3 length is 12 residues. CDR3 nucleotide sequence: TGTGCCAGCTCACAAGGGGCAGAGACCCAGTACTTC. This translates into CASSQGAETQYF. Full variable domain (remainder filled in from reference TRBV18 and TRBJ2-5): NAGVMQNPRHLVRRRGQEARLRCSPMKGHSHVYWYRQLPEEGLKFMVYLQKENIIDESGMPKERFSAEFPKEGPSILRIQQVVRGDSAAYFCASSQGAETQYFGPGTRLLVL.

This chain links TRBV4-1 with TRBJ1-3; 7 bases are a match to TRBD1. There are 14 residues in the CDR3. After removal of 4 bases from V and 2 bases from J, the junction contained 2 bases not matched to a gene. Germline CDR1 reads MGHRA; CDR2 reads YSYEKL. CDR3 amino acids: CASSRGTAGNTIYF. Here the CDR3 DNA reads TGCGCCAGCAGCCGGGGGACAGCTGGAAACACCATATATTTT.

The V gene is TRBV9, the J gene TRBJ2-6, with D tentatively TRBD1 (6 bases). Germline values: CDR1 SGDLS, CDR2 YYNGEE. The CDR3 runs to 16 residues. With 3 bases removed from V and 2 bases from J, the gap between germline ends came to 12 bases. The CDR3 DNA is TGTGCCAGCAGCGGAGGCAGGGGACCTGGGGCCAACGTCCTGACTTTC. Amino acids: CASSGGRGPGANVLTF.